These 27 T cell receptor beta chains were all obtained from the same sample, sequenced in a study of OX40 agonist ivuxolimab in advanced cancers. TCRdb's copy holds only in-frame clones and misses some; the assay was immunoSEQ multiplex PCR. This sample carries some 69,000 clones, about 89% of them seen once, and the ten largest clones take about 0.3%. The sequenced sample was CD4+ or CD8+ T cells sorted from blood, obtained in a trial of the OX40 agonist ivuxolimab. The receptors stem from an adult with an advanced solid tumor such as melanoma, head and neck, liver or kidney cancer.

This clone was observed a single time. V gene TRBV18 combines with J gene TRBJ2-7; perhaps TRBD1 as D (6 bases). Germline V gene sequence: CDR1 KGHSH, CDR2 LQKENI. This CDR3 region has 15 residues. Trimming cost V 5 bases and J 0 bases, with 14 bases left between them. DNA for the CDR3: TGTGCCAGCTCATCACGACAGGTAAGCTCCTACGAGCAGTACTTC. It is translated as CASSSRQVSSYEQYF.

This chain joins TRBV9 and TRBJ2-1; D may be TRBD1 or TRBD2 (6 bases each). Germline values: CDR1 SGDLS, CDR2 YYNGEE. CDR3 length: 16 amino acids. The V end was cut by 0 bases, the J end by 0 bases, with 10 bases between. The CDR3: CASSVGRGDSYNEQFF. The CDR3 DNA reads TGTGCCAGCAGCGTAGGAAGGGGGGACTCCTACAATGAGCAGTTCTTC.

This clone was counted once. The rearrangement joins TRBV9 to TRBJ2-3, with D perhaps being TRBD1 or TRBD2 (6 bases each). V was shortened by 0 bases and J by 4 bases, with 12 bases between the two germline ends. CDR1 and CDR2 from the germline V gene are SGDLS and YYNGEE. The CDR3 has 15 residues. The CDR3 sequence: CASSVGHREADTQYF. Here the CDR3 DNA reads TGTGCCAGCAGCGTAGGCCACAGGGAGGCAGATACGCAGTATTTT.

As to this clone: Other DNA sequences from this sample encode an identical CDR3 as well. The J gene is TRBJ2-1, the V gene TRBV7-2; no clear D. This CDR3 is built from 11 residues. Trimming left V 5 bases short and J 2 bases short, with 1 base between. Germline CDR1 reads SGHTA; CDR2 reads FQGNSA. The CDR3 DNA reads as TGTGCCAGCAGCCCCTACAATGAGCAGTTCTTC. This gives the protein CASSPYNEQFF.

The chain has TRBV30 and TRBJ1-1; D gene unclear. Deletions cut 5 bases from V and 5 bases from J, with 9 bases between. Germline CDR1 is GTSNPN and CDR2 is SVGIG (reference sequence). The CDR3 runs 11 residues. DNA of the CDR3: TGTGCCTGGGGTGGAGGGACTGAAGCTTTCTTT. Its protein product is CAWGGGTEAFF.

The chain has TRBV19 and TRBJ1-4; D unclear. The CDR3 runs to 14 residues. The V and J ends lost 3 bases and 2 bases respectively, with 7 bases between them. Per the germline V gene, CDR1 is LNHDA and CDR2 is SQIVND (reference sequence). The DNA for the CDR3 is TGTGCCAGTAGTATGGGGTCTACTAATGAAAAACTGTTTTTT. It yields the protein CASSMGSTNEKLFF.

The chain couples TRBV4-2 to TRBJ1-4; a possible D gene is TRBD1 (6 bases). The CDR3 has 16 amino acids. The V and J ends lost 2 bases and 0 bases respectively, with 10 bases between them. CDR1 and CDR2 (germline): LGHNA, YNFKEQ. The CDR3 DNA is TGTGCCAGCAGCCAAACAGGGAACCCAACTAATGAAAAACTGTTTTTT. Translating gives CASSQTGNPTNEKLFF.

The rearrangement joins TRBV11-1 to TRBJ2-7; 7 bases map to TRBD1. Per germline, CDR1 SGHAT and CDR2 FQDESV (reference sequence). The length of the CDR3 is 14 residues. Germline trimming cut 5 bases from V and 2 bases from J; bases unmatched to any gene: 6. The CDR3 bases are TGTGCCAGCAGCCAGACCGGGACAGCCTACGAGCAGTACTTC. It translates to CASSQTGTAYEQYF.

The chain combines TRBV7-6 with TRBJ2-5; weak D call: TRBD2 (6 bases). The CDR3 loop spans 14 amino acids. V gave up 4 bases and J gave up 5 bases, with 14 bases separating them. The germline V gene has CDR1 SGHVS and CDR2 FNYEAQ. The CDR3 reads CASSWGTSVETQYF. The CDR3 DNA is TGTGCCAGCAGCTGGGGGACTTCAGTGGAGACCCAGTACTTC.

This rearrangement joins TRBV7-2 to TRBJ2-5; D is perhaps TRBD1 (5 bases). Germline V gives CDR1 SGHTA, CDR2 FQGNSA. The V end lost 5 bases, the J end lost 4 bases, and 17 bases lay between the germline ends. The CDR3 length is 15 residues. The CDR3 region is CASSQTSGNGETQYF. Written as DNA, the CDR3 is TGTGCCAGCAGCCAGACCTCAGGGAATGGAGAGACCCAGTACTTC.

This chain joins TRBV19 and TRBJ2-1; 9 positions match TRBD1. J was trimmed by 3 bases and V by 4 bases; bases with no gene match: 4. This CDR3 is built from 15 residues. Looked up from germline, CDR1 is LNHDA and CDR2 is SQIVND (reference sequence). CDR3 sequence reads: CASSSGQGNYNEQFF. The CDR3 bases are TGTGCCAGTAGTAGCGGACAGGGGAACTACAATGAGCAGTTCTTC.

The chain joins TRBV28 to TRBJ2-6, with D perhaps matching TRBD2 (7 bases). V gave up 7 bases and J gave up 8 bases, with 21 bases separating them. The CDR3 consists of 16 residues. From germline, CDR1 is MDHEN and CDR2 SYDVKM. Written as DNA, the CDR3 is TGTGCCAGCATTTCGGAGGGGGGGTCCGGGACCAACGTCCTGACTTTC. Protein: CASISEGGSGTNVLTF. Together with reference TRBV28 and TRBJ2-6, the CDR3 gives the full variable domain: DVKVTQSSRYLVKRTGEKVFLECVQDMDHENMFWYRQDPGLGLRLIYFSYDVKMKEKGDIPEGYSVSREKKERFSLILESASTNQTSMYLCASISEGGSGTNVLTFGAGSRLTVL.

The chain recombines TRBV21-1 with TRBJ2-3; the table's D call, TRBD2, was not checked against the DNA. TRBV21-1 is tagged as a pseudogene. This CDR3 is built from 18 residues. CDR3 coding DNA: TGTGCCAGCAGCAAAGGAACGGGGACTAGCGGTTACACAGATACGCAGTATTTT. As protein: CASSKGTGTSGYTDTQYF.

The chain links TRBV19 to TRBJ1-4; D unresolved. Germline V gene sequence: CDR1 LNHDA, CDR2 SQIVND (reference sequence). V gave up 4 bases and J gave up 0 bases, with 6 bases separating them. This CDR3 is 14 amino acids long. CDR3 residues: CASSNRATNEKLFF. The CDR3 DNA follows: TGTGCCAGTAGTAACCGAGCAACTAATGAAAAACTGTTTTTT.

This rearrangement joins TRBV11-2 to TRBJ2-5, with 7 bases fitting TRBD1. The CDR3 runs 14 residues. The germline V gene has CDR1 SGHAT and CDR2 FQNNGV. V gave up 6 bases and J gave up 3 bases; unmatched junction bases: 7. The CDR3 loop reads CASSLDRRKETQYF. Written as DNA, the CDR3 is TGTGCCAGCAGTTTGGACAGGCGCAAAGAGACCCAGTACTTC.

The genes are TRBV5-5 and TRBJ2-7; 11 positions match TRBD2. The CDR3 contains 15 residues. CDR1 SGHKS and CDR2 YYEKEE come from the germline V gene (reference sequence). The junction had 0 bases not matched to a gene; V was cut back by 1 base and J by 0 bases. In DNA form, the CDR3 reads TGTGCCAGCAGCTTGCTAGCGGGAGGCTCCTACGAGCAGTACTTC. Its translation is CASSLLAGGSYEQYF.

The V and J genes are TRBV6-6 and TRBJ1-1; D is unresolved. The V gene lost 2 bases and the J gene lost 2 bases, with 6 bases spanning the gap. There are 13 residues in the CDR3. Germline values: CDR1 MNHNY, CDR2 SVGAGI (reference sequence). The DNA of the CDR3 is TGTGCCAGCAGTTACGGGCCAAACACTGAAGCTTTCTTT. It translates to CASSYGPNTEAFF.

The chain combines TRBV5-4 with TRBJ2-1, with TRBD1 as a possible D gene (5 bases). This CDR3 has 13 amino acids. Trimming shortened V by 7 bases and J by 4 bases, and 12 bases separated the two germline ends. Germline CDR1 and CDR2: SGHNT and YYREEE (reference sequence). The CDR3: CASATGVYNEQFF. CDR3 DNA sequence: TGTGCCAGCGCCACAGGAGTATACAATGAGCAGTTCTTC.

CDR3: CASSRATNLATQYF. The CDR3 DNA follows: TGTGCCAGCAGTCGGGCCACCAATCTGGCTACGCAGTATTTT. The chain couples TRBV7-3 to TRBJ2-3; D is ambiguous. Trimming pared 6 bases from V and 8 bases from J, leaving 18 bases between. The length of the CDR3 is 14 residues. Germline V gives CDR1 SGHTA, CDR2 FQGTGA.

The gene calls are TRBV7-9 and TRBJ1-4; D unresolved. Germline lookup yields CDR1 SEHNR and CDR2 FQNEAQ (reference sequence). CDR3 length: 15 amino acids. Trimming removed 5 bases at V and 0 bases at J, with 10 bases between. The CDR3 coding sequence is TGTGCCAGCAGCACCTGGCAAGCAACTAATGAAAAACTGTTTTTT. This gives the protein CASSTWQATNEKLFF.

This clone is labeled medium-sized. This chain uses TRBV4-2 with TRBJ1-1; TRBD1 matches 8 bases. Unmatched junction bases numbered 10, after V lost 5 bases and J lost 2 bases. Germline V CDR1 and CDR2: LGHNA, YNFKEQ. The CDR3 spans 16 residues. Written as DNA, the CDR3 is TGTGCCAGCAGCACCCGTGACAGGGGTAGCAACACTGAAGCTTTCTTT. Translating it yields CASSTRDRGSNTEAFF.

The chain has TRBV5-4 and TRBJ2-1, with 10 bases lining up with TRBD2. The CDR3 extends over 14 amino acids. Germline CDR1 and CDR2: SGHNT and YYREEE (reference sequence). V shed 5 bases, J shed 7 bases, and the junction held 6 bases outside the gene matches. CDR3 DNA: TGTGCCAGCAGGGGGAGCGGGAGGGTTAATGAGCAGTTCTTC. Translation: CASRGSGRVNEQFF.

V gene TRBV18 combines with J gene TRBJ1-4; D ambiguous. Germline V gene sequence: CDR1 KGHSH, CDR2 LQKENI. CDR3 size: 12 residues. The ends were cut back, 3 bases at V and 5 bases at J, with 4 bases in the middle. The CDR3 nucleotides read TGTGCCAGCTCACCTGCGAATGAAAAACTGTTTTTT. It is translated as CASSPANEKLFF.

The V and J genes are TRBV9 and TRBJ2-7; a weak D match, TRBD2 (6 bases). Trimming removed 4 bases at V and 6 bases at J, with 20 bases between. Germline CDR1 reads SGDLS; CDR2 reads YYNGEE. The CDR3 runs 15 residues. This chain's CDR3 is CASSPTGGGIGEQYF. The CDR3 bases are TGTGCCAGCAGCCCTACTGGCGGAGGGATCGGCGAGCAGTACTTC.

The sample holds one count of this clone. V and J are TRBV12-5 and TRBJ2-3; no clear D gene. CDR3 length equals 14 residues. The germline gives CDR1 LGHNT, CDR2 FRNRAP. The V end was cut by 1 base, the J end by 2 bases, with 7 bases between. CDR3 loop: CASGLDRPTDTQYF. The CDR3 DNA reads as TGTGCTAGTGGTTTGGACAGACCCACAGATACGCAGTATTTT.

This clone was seen a single time. This chain connects TRBV4-1 to TRBJ2-1, with D possibly being TRBD2 (5 bases). V was pared by 0 bases and J by 7 bases, with 19 bases between. The CDR3 loop spans 17 amino acids. The germline CDR1 and CDR2 sequences are MGHRA and YSYEKL. DNA for the CDR3: TGCGCCAGCAGCCAAGATAGTCTAGCAGATATAGTAAATGAGCAGTTCTTC. It yields the protein CASSQDSLADIVNEQFF.

This chain joins TRBV28 and TRBJ1-2; D remains ambiguous. The CDR3 totals 11 residues. CDR1 is MDHEN and CDR2 is SYDVKM in the germline V gene. V lost 8 bases to trimming and J lost 5 bases, with 9 bases between them. CDR3 protein: CASGMAYGYTF. CDR3 bases: TGTGCCAGCGGTATGGCGTATGGCTACACCTTC.